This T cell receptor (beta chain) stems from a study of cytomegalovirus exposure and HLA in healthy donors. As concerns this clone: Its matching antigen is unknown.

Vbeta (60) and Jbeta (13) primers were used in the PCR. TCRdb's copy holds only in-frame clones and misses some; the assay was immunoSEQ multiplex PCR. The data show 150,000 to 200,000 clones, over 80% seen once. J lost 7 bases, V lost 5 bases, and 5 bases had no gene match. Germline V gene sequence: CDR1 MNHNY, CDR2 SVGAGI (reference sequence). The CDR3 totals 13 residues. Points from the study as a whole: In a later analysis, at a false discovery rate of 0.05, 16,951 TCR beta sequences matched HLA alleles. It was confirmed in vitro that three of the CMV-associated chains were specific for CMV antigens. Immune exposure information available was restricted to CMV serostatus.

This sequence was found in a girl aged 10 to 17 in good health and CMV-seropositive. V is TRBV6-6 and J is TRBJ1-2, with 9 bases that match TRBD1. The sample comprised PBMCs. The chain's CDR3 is CASSPGTGIGYTF. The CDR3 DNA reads TGTGCCAGCAGTCCCGGGACAGGGATTGGCTACACCTTC.